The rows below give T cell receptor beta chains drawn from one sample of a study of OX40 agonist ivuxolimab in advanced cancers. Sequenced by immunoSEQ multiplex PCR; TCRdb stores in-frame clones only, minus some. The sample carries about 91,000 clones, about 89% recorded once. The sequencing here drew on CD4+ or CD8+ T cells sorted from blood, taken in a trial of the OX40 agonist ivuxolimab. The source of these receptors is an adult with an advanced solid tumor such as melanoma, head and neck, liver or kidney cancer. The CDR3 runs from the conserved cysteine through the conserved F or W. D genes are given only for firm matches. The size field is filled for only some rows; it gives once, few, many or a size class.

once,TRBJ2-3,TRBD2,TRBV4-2,TGTGCCAGCAGCGCCCGGACTAGCGGGAACGCAGATACGCAGTATTTT,CASSARTSGNADTQYF
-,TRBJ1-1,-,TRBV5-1,TGCGCCAGCAGCTTGGGACAGCCTAACACTGAAGCTTTCTTT,CASSLGQPNTEAFF
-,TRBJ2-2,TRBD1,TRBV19,TGTGCCAGTAGTGACAGGGACAGCACCGGGGAGCTGTTTTTT,CASSDRDSTGELFF
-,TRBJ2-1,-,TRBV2,TGTGCCAGCAGTGTTAAGAGGACCTCCTACAATGAGCAGTTCTTC,CASSVKRTSYNEQFF
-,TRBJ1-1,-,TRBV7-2,TGTGCCAGCAGCCTGGGGGAGGGACTTGAAGCTTTCTTT,CASSLGEGLEAFF
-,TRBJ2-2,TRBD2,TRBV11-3,TGTGCCAGCAGCTCACCTAGCGGGAGGGCCACCGGGGAGCTGTTTTTT,CASSSPSGRATGELFF
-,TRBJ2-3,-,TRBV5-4,TGTGCCAGCAGCTTGGCAGGTAGCACAGATACGCAGTATTTT,CASSLAGSTDTQYF
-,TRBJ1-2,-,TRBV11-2,TGTGCCAGCAGCTTAGGCGGACATTCCAACTATGGCTACACCTTC,CASSLGGHSNYGYTF
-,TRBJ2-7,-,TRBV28,TGTGCCAGCAGTTCCCCCACCCGGGAGCAGTACTTC,CASSSPTREQYF
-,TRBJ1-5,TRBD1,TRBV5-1,TGCGCCAGCAGCCGGACAGGGGGCAAGGATCAGCCCCAGCATTTT,CASSRTGGKDQPQHF
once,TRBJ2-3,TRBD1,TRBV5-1,TGCGCCAGCAGCTTCGACCCACAGGGGTGGACGCAGTATTTT,CASSFDPQGWTQYF
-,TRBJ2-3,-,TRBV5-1,TGCGCCAGCAGTAACGGGAGTGCCCCGGATACGCAGTATTTT,CASSNGSAPDTQYF
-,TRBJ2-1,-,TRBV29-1,TGCAGCCTCCTGGATCCGTGGAGCTACAATGAGCAGTTCTTC,CSLLDPWSYNEQFF
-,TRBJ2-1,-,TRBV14,TGTGCCAGCAGCCAAGTCCTAGGGGGTGAGCAGTTCTTC,CASSQVLGGEQFF
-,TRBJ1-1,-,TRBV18,TGTGCCAGCTCGAGTACGAACACTGAAGCTTTCTTT,CASSSTNTEAFF
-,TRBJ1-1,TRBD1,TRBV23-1,TGCGCCAGCAGTCAATTCCAACAGGGGGCGGAGAACACTGAAGCTTTCTTT,CASSQFQQGAENTEAFF
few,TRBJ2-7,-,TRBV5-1,TGCGCCAGCAGCTTGTTAGAAGGGTACGAGCAGTACTTC,CASSLLEGYEQYF
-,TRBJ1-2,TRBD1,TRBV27,TGTGCCAGCAGTTCGGGGGACAGCCCGATAGATGAGTACACCTTC,CASSSGDSPIDEYTF
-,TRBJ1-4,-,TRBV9,TGTGCCAGCAGCGTTGAGTTGTTGGATGAAAAACTGTTTTTT,CASSVELLDEKLFF
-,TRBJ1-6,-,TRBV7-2,TGTGCCAGCAGGAGGGACGATAGCTCCTATAATTCACCCCTCCACTTT,CASRRDDSSYNSPLHF
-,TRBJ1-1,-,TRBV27,TGTGCCAGCAGTCGCTCCGGGACGAACACTGAAGCTTTCTTT,CASSRSGTNTEAFF
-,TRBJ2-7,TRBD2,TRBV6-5,TGTGCCAGCAGTTACGGCGGGAGGGCCTCCTACGAGCAGTACTTC,CASSYGGRASYEQYF
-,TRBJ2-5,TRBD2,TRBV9,TGTGCCAGCAGCGCGGATCTAGCGGGAGGGCCTCGCGAGACCCAGTACTTC,CASSADLAGGPRETQYF
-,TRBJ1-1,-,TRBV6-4,TGTGCCAGCAGTGTGGATGGGGCCGACACTGAAGCTTTCTTT,CASSVDGADTEAFF
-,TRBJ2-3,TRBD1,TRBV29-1,TGCAGCGTTGCCCGACAGGGGTCCACAGATACGCAGTATTTT,CSVARQGSTDTQYF